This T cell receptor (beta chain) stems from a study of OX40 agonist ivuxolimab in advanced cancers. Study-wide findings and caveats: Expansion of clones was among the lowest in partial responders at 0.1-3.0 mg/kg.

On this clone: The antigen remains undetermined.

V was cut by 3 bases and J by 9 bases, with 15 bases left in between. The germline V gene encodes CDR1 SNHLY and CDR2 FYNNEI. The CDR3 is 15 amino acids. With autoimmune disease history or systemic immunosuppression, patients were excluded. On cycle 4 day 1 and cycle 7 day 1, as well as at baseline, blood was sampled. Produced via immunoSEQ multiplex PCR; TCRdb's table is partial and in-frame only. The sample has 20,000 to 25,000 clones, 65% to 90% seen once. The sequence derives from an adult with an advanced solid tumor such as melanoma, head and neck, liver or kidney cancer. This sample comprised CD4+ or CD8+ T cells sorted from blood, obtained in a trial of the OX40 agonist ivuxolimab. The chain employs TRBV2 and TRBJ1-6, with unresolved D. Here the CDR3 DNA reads TGTGCCAGCAGTGATTCAGTCCCGATTGGTTCACCCCTCCACTTT. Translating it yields CASSDSVPIGSPLHF.